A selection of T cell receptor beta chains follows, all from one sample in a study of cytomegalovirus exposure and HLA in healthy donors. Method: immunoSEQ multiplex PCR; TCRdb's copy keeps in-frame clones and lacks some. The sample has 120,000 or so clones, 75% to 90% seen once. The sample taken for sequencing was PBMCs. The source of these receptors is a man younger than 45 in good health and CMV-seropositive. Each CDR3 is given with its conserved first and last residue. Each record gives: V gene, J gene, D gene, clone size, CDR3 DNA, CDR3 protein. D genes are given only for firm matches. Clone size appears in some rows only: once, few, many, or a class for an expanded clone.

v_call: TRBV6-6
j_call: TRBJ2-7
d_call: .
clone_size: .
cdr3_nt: TGTGCCAGCCTGAAGGGGCGCTACGAGCAGTACTTC
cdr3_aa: CASLKGRYEQYF

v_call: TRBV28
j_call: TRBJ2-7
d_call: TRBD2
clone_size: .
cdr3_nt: TGTGCCAGCAGTTTGGGGACTAGCGGGCGAGCAGAGTACTTC
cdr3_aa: CASSLGTSGRAEYF

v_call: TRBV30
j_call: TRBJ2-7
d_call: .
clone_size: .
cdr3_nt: TGTGCCTGGAGTGCCCCTCCAGGCAGCACACTTACCTACGAGCAGTACTTC
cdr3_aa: CAWSAPPGSTLTYEQYF

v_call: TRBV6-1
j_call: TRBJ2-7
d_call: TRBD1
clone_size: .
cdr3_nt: TGTGCCAGCAGTGAGCTTAGCTTGGGACAGGGTAGAGCCTACGAGCAGTACTTC
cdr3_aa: CASSELSLGQGRAYEQYF

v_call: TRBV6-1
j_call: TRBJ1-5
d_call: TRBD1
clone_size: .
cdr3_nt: TGTGCCAGCGGATCGACAGGGCATCAGCCCCAGCATTTT
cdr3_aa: CASGSTGHQPQHF

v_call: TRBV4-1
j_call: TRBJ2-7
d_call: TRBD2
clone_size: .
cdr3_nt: TGCGCCAGCAGCCGGACGAGTAGCGGGGACTCCTACGAGCAGTACTTC
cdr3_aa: CASSRTSSGDSYEQYF

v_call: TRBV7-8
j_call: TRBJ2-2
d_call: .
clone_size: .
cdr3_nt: TGTGCCAGCAGCTTACTGTCTGCGAACACCGGGGAGCTGTTTTTT
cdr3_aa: CASSLLSANTGELFF

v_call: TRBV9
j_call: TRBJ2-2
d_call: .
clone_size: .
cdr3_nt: TGTGCCAGCAGCGTAGCCCCGAGCGTCCAGGGGCAAGGGAACACCGGGGAGCTGTTTTTT
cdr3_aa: CASSVAPSVQGQGNTGELFF

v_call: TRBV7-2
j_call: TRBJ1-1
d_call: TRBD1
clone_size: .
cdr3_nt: TGTGCCAGCAGCTTAGGAGGAGGGGGCGTGGAAGCTTTCTTT
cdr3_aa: CASSLGGGGVEAFF

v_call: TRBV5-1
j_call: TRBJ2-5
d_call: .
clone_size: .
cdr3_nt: TGTGCCAGCAGCTTGTTGCGGATCCAAGAGACCCAGTACTTC
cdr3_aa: CASSLLRIQETQYF

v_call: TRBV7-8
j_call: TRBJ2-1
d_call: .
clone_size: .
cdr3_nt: TGTGCCAGCAGCTACCGACAGTCCCTATCCTACAATGAGCAGTTCTTC
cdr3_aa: CASSYRQSLSYNEQFF

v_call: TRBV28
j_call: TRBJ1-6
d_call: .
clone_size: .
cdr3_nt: TGTGCCAGCAGTTCCGGGTGGAAGACCTATAATTCACCCCTCCACTTT
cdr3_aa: CASSSGWKTYNSPLHF

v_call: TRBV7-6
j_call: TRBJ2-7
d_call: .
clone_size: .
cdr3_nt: TGTGCCAGCAGCTTAGAGGCAGGGCACTCCTACGAGCAGTACTTC
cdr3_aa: CASSLEAGHSYEQYF

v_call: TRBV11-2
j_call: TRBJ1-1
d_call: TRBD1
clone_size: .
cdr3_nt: TGTGCCAGCAGCCAGACCCAGGGGGAGATCACTGAAGCTTTCTTT
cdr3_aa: CASSQTQGEITEAFF

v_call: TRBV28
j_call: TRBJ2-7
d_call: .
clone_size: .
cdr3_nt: TGTGCCAGCAGTTTAGCCACCCTCTCCTACGAGCAGTACTTC
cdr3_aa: CASSLATLSYEQYF

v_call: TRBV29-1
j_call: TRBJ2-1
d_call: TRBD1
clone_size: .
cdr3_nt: TGCAGCGTCCGCCAAGGACAGGGTGGGCATGAGCAGTTCTTC
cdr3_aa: CSVRQGQGGHEQFF

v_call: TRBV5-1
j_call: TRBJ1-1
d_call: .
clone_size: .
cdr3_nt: TGCGCCAGCAGCTTGTCAGGGCAGTCGAACACTGAAGCTTTCTTT
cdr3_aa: CASSLSGQSNTEAFF

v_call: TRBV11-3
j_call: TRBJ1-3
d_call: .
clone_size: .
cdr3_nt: TGTGCCAGCAGCTTAGCGGAGGGCCACACCATATATTTT
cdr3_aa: CASSLAEGHTIYF

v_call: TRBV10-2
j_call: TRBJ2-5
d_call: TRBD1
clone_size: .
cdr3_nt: TGCGCCAGCAGTGAGGTGGGCAGGGGGCCAGAGACCCAGTACTTC
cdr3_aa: CASSEVGRGPETQYF

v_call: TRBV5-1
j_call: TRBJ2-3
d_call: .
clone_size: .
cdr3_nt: TGCGCCAGCAGCTTGGGGGCAGTAACAGATACGCAGTATTTT
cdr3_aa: CASSLGAVTDTQYF

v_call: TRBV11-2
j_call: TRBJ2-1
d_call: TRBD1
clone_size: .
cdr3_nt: TGTGCCAGCAGCCAGGACAGGGGGCCGCATGAGCAGTTCTTC
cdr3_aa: CASSQDRGPHEQFF

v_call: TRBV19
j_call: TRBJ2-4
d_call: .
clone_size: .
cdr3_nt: TGTGCCAGTAGCACTTATGGAGGAAAAAACATTCAGTACTTC
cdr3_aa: CASSTYGGKNIQYF

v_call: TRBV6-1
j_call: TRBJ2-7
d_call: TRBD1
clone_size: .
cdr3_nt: TGTGCCAGCAGTGAATCATCGGGACAGGGTATCTACGAGCAGTACTTC
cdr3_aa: CASSESSGQGIYEQYF

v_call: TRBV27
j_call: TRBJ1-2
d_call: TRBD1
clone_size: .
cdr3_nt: TGTGCCAGCAGTCCCTTAGGGGGGACAGATAAGGGCTACACCTTC
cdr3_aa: CASSPLGGTDKGYTF

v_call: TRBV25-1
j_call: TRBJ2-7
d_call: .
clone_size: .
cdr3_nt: TGTGCCAGCAGTGAATATTCTGGGAGACCCTACGAGCAGTACTTC
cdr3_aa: CASSEYSGRPYEQYF

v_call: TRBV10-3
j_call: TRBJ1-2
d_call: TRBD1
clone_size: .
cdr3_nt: TGTGCCATCAGTGAGCCTCAGAGTGGACAGGATGGGTATGGCTACACCTTC
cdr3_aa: CAISEPQSGQDGYGYTF

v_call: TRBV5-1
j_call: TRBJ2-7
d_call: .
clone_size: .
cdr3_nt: TGCGCCAGCAGCGGTGGCTCTTACGAGCAGTACTTC
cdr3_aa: CASSGGSYEQYF

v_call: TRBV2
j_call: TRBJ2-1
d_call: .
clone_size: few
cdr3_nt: TGTGCCAGCAGCCTAGGTCTCAACAATGAGCAGTTCTTC
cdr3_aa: CASSLGLNNEQFF